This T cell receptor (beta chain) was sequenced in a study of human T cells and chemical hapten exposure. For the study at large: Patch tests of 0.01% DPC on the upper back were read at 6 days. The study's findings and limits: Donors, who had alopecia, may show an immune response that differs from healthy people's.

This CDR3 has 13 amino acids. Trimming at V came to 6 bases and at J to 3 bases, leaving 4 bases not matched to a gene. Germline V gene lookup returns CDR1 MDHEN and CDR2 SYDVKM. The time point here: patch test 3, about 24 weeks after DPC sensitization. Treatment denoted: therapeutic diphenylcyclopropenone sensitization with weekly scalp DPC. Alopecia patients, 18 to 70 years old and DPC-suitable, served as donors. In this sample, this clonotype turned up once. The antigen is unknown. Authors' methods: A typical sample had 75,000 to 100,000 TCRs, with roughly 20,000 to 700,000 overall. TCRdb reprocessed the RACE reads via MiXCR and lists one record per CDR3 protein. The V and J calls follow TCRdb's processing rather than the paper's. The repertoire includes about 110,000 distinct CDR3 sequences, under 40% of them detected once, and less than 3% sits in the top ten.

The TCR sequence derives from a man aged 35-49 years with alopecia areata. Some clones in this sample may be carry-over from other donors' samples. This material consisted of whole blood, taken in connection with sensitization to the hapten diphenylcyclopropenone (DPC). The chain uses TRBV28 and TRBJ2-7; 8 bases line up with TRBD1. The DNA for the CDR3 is TGTGCCAGCAGCACAGGGGGTATCTACGAGCAGTACGTC. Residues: CASSTGGIYEQYV.